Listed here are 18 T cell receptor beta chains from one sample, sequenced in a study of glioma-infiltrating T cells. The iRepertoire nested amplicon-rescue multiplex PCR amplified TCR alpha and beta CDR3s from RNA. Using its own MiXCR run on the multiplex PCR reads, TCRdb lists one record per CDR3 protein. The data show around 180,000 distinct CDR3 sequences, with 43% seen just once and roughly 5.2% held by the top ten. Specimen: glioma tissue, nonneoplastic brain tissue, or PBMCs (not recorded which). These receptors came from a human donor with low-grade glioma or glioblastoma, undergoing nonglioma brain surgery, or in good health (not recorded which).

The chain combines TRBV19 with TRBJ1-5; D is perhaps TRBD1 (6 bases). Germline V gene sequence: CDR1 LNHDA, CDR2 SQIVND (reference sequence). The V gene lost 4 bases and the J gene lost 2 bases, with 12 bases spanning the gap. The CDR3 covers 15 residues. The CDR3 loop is CASSSGGDGNQPQHF. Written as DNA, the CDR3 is TGTGCCAGTAGTAGCGGGGGCGATGGCAATCAGCCCCAGCATTTT.

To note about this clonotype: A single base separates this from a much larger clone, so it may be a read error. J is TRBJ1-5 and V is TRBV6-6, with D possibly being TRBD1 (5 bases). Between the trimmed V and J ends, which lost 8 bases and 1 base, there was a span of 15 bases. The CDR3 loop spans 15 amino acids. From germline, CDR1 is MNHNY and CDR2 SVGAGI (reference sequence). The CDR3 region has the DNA TGTGCCAGCGACATCCCGCACAGGAGCAATCAGCCCCAGCATTTT. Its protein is CASDIPHRSNQPQHF.

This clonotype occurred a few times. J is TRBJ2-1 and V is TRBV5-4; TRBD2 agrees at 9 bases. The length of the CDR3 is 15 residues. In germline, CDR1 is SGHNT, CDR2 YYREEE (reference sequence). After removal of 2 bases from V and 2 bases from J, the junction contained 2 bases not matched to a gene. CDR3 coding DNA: TGTGCCAGCAGCTTTCTAGCGGGGACCTACAATGAGCAGTTCTTC. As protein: CASSFLAGTYNEQFF.

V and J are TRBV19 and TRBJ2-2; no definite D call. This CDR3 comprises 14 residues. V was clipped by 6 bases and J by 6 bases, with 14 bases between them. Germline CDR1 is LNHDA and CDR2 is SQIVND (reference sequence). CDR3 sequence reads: CASRAQVMAGELFF. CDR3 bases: TGTGCCAGTAGAGCGCAGGTCATGGCCGGGGAGCTGTTTTTT.

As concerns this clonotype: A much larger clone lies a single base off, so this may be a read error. DNA for the CDR3: TGCGCCAGCAGCTTGAACCGCTACGAGCTGTACTTC. Protein product: CASSLNRYELYF. J is TRBJ2-7 and V is TRBV5-1, with D unclear. CDR3 length equals 12 residues. The germline V gene has CDR1 SGHRS and CDR2 YFSETQ.

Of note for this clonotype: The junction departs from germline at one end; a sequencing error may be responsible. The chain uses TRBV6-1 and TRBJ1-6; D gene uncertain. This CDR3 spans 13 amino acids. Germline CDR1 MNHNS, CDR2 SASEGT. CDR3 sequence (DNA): TGTGCCAGCAGCAAAGGCTATAATTCACCCCTCGACTTT. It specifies CASSKGYNSPLDF.

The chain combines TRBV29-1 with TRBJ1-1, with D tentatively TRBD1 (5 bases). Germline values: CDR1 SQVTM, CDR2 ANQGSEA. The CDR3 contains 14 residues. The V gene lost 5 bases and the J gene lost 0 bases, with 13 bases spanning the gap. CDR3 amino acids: CSVNNGGMNTEAFF. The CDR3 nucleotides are TGCAGCGTTAACAACGGGGGAATGAACACTGAAGCTTTCTTT.

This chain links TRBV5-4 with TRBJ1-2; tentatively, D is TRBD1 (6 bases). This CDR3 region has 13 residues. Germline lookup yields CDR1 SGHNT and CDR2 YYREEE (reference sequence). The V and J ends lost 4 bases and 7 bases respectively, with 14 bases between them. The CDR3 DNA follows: TGTGCCAGCAGCCCCGGGGGCTCGGGTGGCTACACCTTC. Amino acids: CASSPGGSGGYTF.

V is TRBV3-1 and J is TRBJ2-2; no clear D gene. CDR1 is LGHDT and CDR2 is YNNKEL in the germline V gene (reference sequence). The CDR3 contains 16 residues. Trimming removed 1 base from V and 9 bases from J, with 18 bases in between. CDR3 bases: TGTGCCAGCAGCCAAGTCTCGGGCATTGATACCTGGGAGCTGTTTTTT. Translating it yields CASSQVSGIDTWELFF. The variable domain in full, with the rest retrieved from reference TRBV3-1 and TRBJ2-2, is DTAVSQTPKYLVTQMGNDKSIKCEQNLGHDTMYWYKQDSKKFLKIMFSYNNKELIINETVPNRFSPKSPDKAHLNLHINSLELGDSAVYFCASSQVSGIDTWELFFGEGSRLTVL.

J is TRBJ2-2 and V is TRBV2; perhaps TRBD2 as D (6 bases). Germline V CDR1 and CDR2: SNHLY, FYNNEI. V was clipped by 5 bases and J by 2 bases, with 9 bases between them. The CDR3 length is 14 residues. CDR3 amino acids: CASSWDFNTGELFF. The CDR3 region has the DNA TGTGCCAGCAGTTGGGACTTTAACACCGGGGAGCTGTTTTTT.

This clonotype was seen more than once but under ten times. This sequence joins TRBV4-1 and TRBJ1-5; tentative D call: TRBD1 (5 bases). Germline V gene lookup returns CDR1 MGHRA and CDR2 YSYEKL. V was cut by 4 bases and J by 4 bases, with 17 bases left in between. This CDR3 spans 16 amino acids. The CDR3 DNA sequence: TGCGCCAGCAGCCCGTCCCCCGGGACGGGGAATCAGCCCCAGCATTTT. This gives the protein CASSPSPGTGNQPQHF.

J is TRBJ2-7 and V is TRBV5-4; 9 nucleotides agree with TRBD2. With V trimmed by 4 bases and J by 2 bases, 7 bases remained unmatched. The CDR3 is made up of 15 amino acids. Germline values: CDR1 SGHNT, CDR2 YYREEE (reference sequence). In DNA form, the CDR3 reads TGTGCCAGCAGCGCGGGAGGGAGACCAGCCTACGAGCAGTACTTC. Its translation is CASSAGGRPAYEQYF.

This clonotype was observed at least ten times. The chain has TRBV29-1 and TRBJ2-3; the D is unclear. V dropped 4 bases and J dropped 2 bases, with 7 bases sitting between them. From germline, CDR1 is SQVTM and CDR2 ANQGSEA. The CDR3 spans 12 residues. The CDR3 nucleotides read TGCAGCGTTGGGACCTACACAGATACGCAGTATTTT. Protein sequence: CSVGTYTDTQYF.

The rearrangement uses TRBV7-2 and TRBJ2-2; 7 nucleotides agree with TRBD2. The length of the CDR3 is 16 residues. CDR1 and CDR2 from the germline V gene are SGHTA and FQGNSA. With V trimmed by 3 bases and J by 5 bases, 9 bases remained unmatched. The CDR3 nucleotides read TGTGCCAGCAGCTTGACTAGCCGGAGAGGTACCGGGGAGCTGTTTTTT. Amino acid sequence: CASSLTSRRGTGELFF.

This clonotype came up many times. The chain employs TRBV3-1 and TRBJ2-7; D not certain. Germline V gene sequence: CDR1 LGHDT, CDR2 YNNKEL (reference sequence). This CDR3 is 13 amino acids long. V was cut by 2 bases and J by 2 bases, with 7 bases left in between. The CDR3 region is CASSQRSTYEQYF. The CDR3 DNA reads TGTGCCAGCAGCCAACGTTCCACCTACGAGCAGTACTTC.

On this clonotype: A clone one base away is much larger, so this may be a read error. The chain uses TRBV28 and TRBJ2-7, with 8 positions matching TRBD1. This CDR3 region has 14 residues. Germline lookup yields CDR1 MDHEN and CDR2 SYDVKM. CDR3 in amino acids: CASSSWDRSYEKYF. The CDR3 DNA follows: TGTGCCAGCAGTTCCTGGGACAGGTCCTACGAGAAGTACTTC.

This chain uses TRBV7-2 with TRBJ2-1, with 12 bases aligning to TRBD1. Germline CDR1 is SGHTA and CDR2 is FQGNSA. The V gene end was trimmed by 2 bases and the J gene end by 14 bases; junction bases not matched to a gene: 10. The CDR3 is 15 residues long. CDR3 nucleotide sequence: TGTGCCAGCAGCTTAAACCGGGACAGGGGGCGCCGGGAGTTCTTC. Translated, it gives CASSLNRDRGRREFF.

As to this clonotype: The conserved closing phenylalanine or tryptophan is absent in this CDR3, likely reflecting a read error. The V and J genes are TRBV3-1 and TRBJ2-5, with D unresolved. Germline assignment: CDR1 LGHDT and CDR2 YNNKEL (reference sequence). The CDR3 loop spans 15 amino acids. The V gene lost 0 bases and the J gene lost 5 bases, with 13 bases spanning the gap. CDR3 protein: CASSQESARWETQYY. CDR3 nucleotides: TGTGCCAGCAGCCAAGAATCCGCTAGGTGGGAGACCCAGTACTAC.